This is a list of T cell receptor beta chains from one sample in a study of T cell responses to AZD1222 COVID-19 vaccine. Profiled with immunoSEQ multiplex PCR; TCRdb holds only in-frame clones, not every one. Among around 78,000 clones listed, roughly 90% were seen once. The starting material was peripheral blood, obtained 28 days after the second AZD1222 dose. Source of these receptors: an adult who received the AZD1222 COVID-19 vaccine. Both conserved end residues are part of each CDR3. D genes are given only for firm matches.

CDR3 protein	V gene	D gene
CASSQELRGEAFF	TRBV3-1/TRBV3-2	NA
CASSKGGTAWELFF	TRBV21-1	NA
CASSSRDGNNEQFF	TRBV18	NA
CASGPSTGNKSPLHF	TRBV3-1/TRBV3-2	NA
CASTSGTESTGELFF	TRBV27	TRBD1
CASSEEGSNSPLHF	TRBV6-4	NA
CASSRPGQGYEQYF	TRBV28	TRBD1
CATSGDRGSEQYF	TRBV15	TRBD1
CASSFGTGGTDTQYF	TRBV11-2	TRBD1
CASSDRQSFNQPQHF	TRBV6-2/TRBV6-3	NA
CASSPALAGGTEAFF	TRBV18	NA
CASRADLQGSGEQYF	TRBV5-4	NA
CASSSGFYEQYF	TRBV7-9	NA
CAISPGQGATGNTIYF	TRBV10-3	TRBD1
CASHFAGGTTQYF	TRBV12-3/TRBV12-4	NA
CASSQGTVSNQPQHF	TRBV3-1/TRBV3-2	TRBD1
CASRPGTGNTEAFF	TRBV10-1	TRBD1
CASSLSGGRQPQHF	TRBV13	TRBD1
CASSQVGLPYEQYF	TRBV3-1/TRBV3-2	NA
CASSSRGGLSYEQYF	TRBV11-2	TRBD2
CASSRPGTSVETQYF	TRBV6-6	TRBD2
CASSAENGYEQYF	TRBV9	NA
CATSDLRGAFF	TRBV24-1	NA
CASSLSLAGSEQYF	TRBV7-9	TRBD2
CASSQRPTPPNYGYTF	TRBV11-1	NA
CASSRAGTGEEAFF	TRBV5-1	TRBD1
CASSLGGTGGKKLFF	TRBV7-9	TRBD1
CASSPGTRNEQFF	TRBV13	NA
CASSLSRDRVGYGYTF	TRBV28	TRBD1
CASSLGTGGGYEQYF	TRBV5-1	TRBD1
CASSLAGWPQHF	TRBV28	NA
CATSEIGSHEQYF	TRBV24-1	NA
CASTLLMGGQPQHF	TRBV28	NA
CSVEIPSGATEAFF	TRBV29-1	NA
CASSESEWDEWQPQHF	TRBV6-1	NA
CASSQRQGNEQYF	TRBV3-1/TRBV3-2	TRBD1
CASTRGTGQLANYGYTF	TRBV28	NA
CASSRYQDPYGYTF	TRBV7-2	NA
CASSFQGQNTEAFF	TRBV7-3	NA
CASSMGSGSSYEQYF	TRBV19	NA
CASSQNYGYTF	TRBV3-1/TRBV3-2	NA
CASSQGTLSNQPQHF	TRBV3-1/TRBV3-2	NA
CASGLVTSGGPDTQYF	TRBV12-5	TRBD2
CASSLGGSNYEQYF	TRBV7-2	NA
CASSGSTDTQYF	TRBV7-3	NA
CASSLGSSGGADTQYF	TRBV7-3	TRBD2
CASSLRGSRWELFF	TRBV7-2	NA
CASSRTLAGGSTDTQYF	TRBV21-1	NA